This T cell receptor (beta chain) stems from a study of blood T cells in healthy people across ages. Overall study: Using template switching, researchers captured about one barcoded beta molecule for each two T cells.

The sample providers were healthy Caucasian people from Russia, aged about 6 to 100. Germline V gene sequence: CDR1 LGHNA, CDR2 YSLEER. V was cut by 0 bases and J by 4 bases, with 12 bases left in between. This CDR3 is built from 15 residues. Using a J-beta primer mix together with a sample-barcoded 5' primer, a second PCR was run for roughly 6 to 12 cycles. TCRdb re-derived calls from the 5' RACE reads in MiXCR, one entry per CDR3 protein. Of around 820,000 distinct CDR3 sequences listed, approximately 25% are singletons. These data were also reused for a study on T cells of mothers and their children. This second study says: The overlap seen between related mothers and children slightly exceeded that of unrelated pairs, though not significantly. Persistent microchimeric T cell clones were not found at ~100 per million sensitivity.

The chain combines TRBV4-3 with TRBJ1-2; TRBD1 might be the D (6 bases). Sequencing was done on a sample of blood. The TCR originated in a boy younger than 18 in good health. Written as DNA, the CDR3 is TGCGCCAGCAGCCAAGATCGGGCAGGGGTCTATGGCTACACCTTC. Its protein product is CASSQDRAGVYGYTF.